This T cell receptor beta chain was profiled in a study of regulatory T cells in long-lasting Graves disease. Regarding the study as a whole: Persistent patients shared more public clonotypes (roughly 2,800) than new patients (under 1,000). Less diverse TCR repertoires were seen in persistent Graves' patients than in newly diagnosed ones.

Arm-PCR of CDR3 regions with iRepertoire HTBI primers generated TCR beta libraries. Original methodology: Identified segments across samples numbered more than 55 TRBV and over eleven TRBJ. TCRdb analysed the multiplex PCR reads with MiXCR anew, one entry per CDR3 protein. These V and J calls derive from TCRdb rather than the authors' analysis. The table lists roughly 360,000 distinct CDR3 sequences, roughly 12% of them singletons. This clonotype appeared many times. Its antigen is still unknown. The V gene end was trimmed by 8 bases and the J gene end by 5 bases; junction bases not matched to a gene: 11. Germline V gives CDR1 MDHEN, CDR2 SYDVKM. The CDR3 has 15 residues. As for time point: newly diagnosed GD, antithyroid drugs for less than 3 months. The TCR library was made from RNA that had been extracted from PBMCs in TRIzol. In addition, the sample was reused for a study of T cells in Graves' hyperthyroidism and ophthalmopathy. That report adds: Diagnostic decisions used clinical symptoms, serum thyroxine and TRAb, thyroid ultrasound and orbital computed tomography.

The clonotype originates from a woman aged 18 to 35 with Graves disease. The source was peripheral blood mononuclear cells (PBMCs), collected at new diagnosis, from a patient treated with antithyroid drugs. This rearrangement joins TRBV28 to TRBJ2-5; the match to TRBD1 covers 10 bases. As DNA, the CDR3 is TGTGCCAGCGACAAAACGACAGGGGGCCGTGAGACCCAGTACTTC. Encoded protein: CASDKTTGGRETQYF.